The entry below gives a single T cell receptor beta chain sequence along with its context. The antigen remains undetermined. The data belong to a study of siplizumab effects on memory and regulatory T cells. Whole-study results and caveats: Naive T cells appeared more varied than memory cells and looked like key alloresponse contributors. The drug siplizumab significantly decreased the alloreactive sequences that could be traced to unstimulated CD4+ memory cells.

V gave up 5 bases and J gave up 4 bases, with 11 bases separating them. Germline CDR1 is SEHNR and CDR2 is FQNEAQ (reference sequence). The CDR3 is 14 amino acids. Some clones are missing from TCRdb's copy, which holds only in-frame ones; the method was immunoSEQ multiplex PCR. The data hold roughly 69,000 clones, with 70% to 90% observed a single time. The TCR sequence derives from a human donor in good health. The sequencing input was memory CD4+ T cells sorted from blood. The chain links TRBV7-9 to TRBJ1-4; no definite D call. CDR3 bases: TGTGCCAGCAGCAGGCCAGAGTTTAATGAAAAACTGTTTTTT. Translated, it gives CASSRPEFNEKLFF.